This section outlines one TCR beta chain sequence together with its context. Antigen unknown. This PCR relied on a set of 60 Vbeta primers and 13 Jbeta primers. The data were produced by immunoSEQ multiplex PCR, yet TCRdb's version contains in-frame clones alone and is incomplete. This repertoire includes roughly 74,000 clones. The CDR3 runs to 16 residues. V shed 6 bases and J 4 bases; nucleotides not matched to a gene: 11. Germline V CDR1 and CDR2: MGHRA, YSYEKL. The donors (healthy individuals) were bone marrow donors. The data are from a study of cytomegalovirus exposure and HLA in healthy donors. Study-wide findings and caveats: The later analysis indicated that the majority of CMV-associated TCR beta chains appeared HLA-restricted.

The gene calls are TRBV4-1 and TRBJ1-3; 8 bases are a match to TRBD1. The sequenced sample was PBMCs. This receptor was taken from a female donor in good health and CMV-seropositive. CDR3 amino acids: CASRPGQGAGGNTIYF. DNA for the CDR3: TGCGCCAGCAGACCCGGACAGGGAGCAGGAGGAAACACCATATATTTT.